The next 5 T cell receptor beta chains were all read from a single sample in a study of blood T cell repertoires in COVID-19. Sequencing was performed with immunoSEQ multiplex PCR; in TCRdb, only in-frame clones are kept and a portion is missing. The table lists more than 100,000 clones, around 80% of them singletons. Material: PBMCs or T cells enriched from blood (not recorded which). The receptors stem from a man aged 35-49 years with acute COVID-19.

The genes are TRBV7-3 and TRBJ2-6, with D tentatively TRBD1 (6 bases). The CDR3 consists of 15 residues. Germline CDR1 SGHTA, CDR2 FQGTGA. V lost 3 bases to trimming and J lost 4 bases, with 10 bases between them. The CDR3 DNA reads TGTGCCAGCAGCTTTCAGGGGACCGGGGCCAACGTCCTGACTTTC. Its translation is CASSFQGTGANVLTF.

DNA for the CDR3: TGTGCCACCAGTGATGGGCCCTCACTCAACACCGGGGAGCTGTTTTTT. This sequence encodes CATSDGPSLNTGELFF. J is TRBJ2-2 and V is TRBV24-1; no clear D. Trimming shortened V by 3 bases and J by 2 bases, and 12 bases separated the two germline ends. This CDR3 comprises 16 residues. In germline, CDR1 is KGHDR, CDR2 SFDVKD.

There are a few counts of this clone. The chain is built from TRBV27 and TRBJ2-2, with D maybe TRBD2 (6 bases). Trimming pared 5 bases from V and 5 bases from J, leaving 12 bases between. The CDR3 length is 14 residues. Germline assignment: CDR1 MNHEY and CDR2 SMNVEV (reference sequence). In nucleotides, the CDR3 is TGTGCCAGCAGTGCTCTCGGGAGAACCGGGGAGCTGTTTTTT. This translates into CASSALGRTGELFF.

V and J are TRBV5-5 and TRBJ1-5, with 9 bases identical to TRBD1. Unmatched junction bases numbered 10, after V lost 5 bases and J lost 7 bases. The CDR3 is 15 residues long. CDR1 is SGHKS, CDR2 YYEKEE, per germline (reference sequence). The CDR3 spells CASSTTGGAGQPQHF. CDR3 DNA sequence: TGTGCCAGCAGTACTACAGGGGGCGCGGGACAGCCCCAGCATTTT.

The chain recombines TRBV19 with TRBJ1-5; D might be TRBD1 (5 bases). V was pared by 7 bases and J by 1 base, with 8 bases between. CDR3 length: 13 amino acids. CDR1 and CDR2 (germline): LNHDA, SQIVND (reference sequence). In nucleotides, the CDR3 is TGTGCCAGTACCCCAGGGAGCAATCAGCCCCAGCATTTT. Residues: CASTPGSNQPQHF.